The T cell receptor beta chain under discussion was sequenced for a study of T cells in Graves' hyperthyroidism and ophthalmopathy. Pregnant or lactating patients were excluded, as were those with uncontrolled infection or other autoimmune disease. Orbital computed tomography, thyroid ultrasound, serum thyroxine and TRAb, and clinical symptoms together informed the diagnoses. In its sample, this clonotype was seen many times. Its antigen is still unknown. RNA transcripts provided the source from which TCR beta CDR3 regions were amplified. First-round RT-PCR of the TCR CDR3 relied on the HTBI primer set. A single record per CDR3 protein comes from TCRdb applying MiXCR to the multiplex PCR reads. Among some 440,000 distinct CDR3 sequences listed, approximately 14% were seen once. Germline V CDR1 and CDR2: SGHAT, FQNNGV. CDR3 size: 14 residues. J was trimmed by 5 bases and V by 1 base; bases with no gene match: 4.

Study results and limitations: Most clonotypes that expanded in the thyroid above 0.001 also showed up in blood.

This TCR derives from a woman aged 18-35 years with Graves' hyperthyroidism. Sequences were obtained from blood. This chain links TRBV11-2 with TRBJ2-7, with 8 bases that match TRBD1. The CDR3 DNA reads TGTGCCAGCAGCTTAGCCGCAGGGGGCCACGAGCAGTACTTC. Translation gives CASSLAAGGHEQYF.